This T cell receptor (beta chain) was recorded in a study of cytomegalovirus exposure and HLA in healthy donors. General study points: In an earlier analysis, about 87% or about 30%: the productive usage of most TCR beta V segments.

Both 60 Vbeta primers and 13 Jbeta primers went into the PCR. As handled by the study authors: Approximately 79 million unique TCR beta chains, around 11 million of them shared, were counted by a later analysis. Data came from immunoSEQ multiplex PCR; TCRdb stores just in-frame clones and leaves some out. V and J calls plus clone size are reproduced from that table; the DNA served to infer D and trimming. The sample holds around 130,000 clones, more than 65% seen once. About this clone: Its cognate antigen is unknown. Within the sample, other DNA sequences also encode this same CDR3.

The sequenced sample was PBMCs. The sequence came from a woman aged 55-69 years in good health and CMV-seropositive.

DNA of the CDR3: TGTGCCAGCAGCTCCACCTACAGGGATAGCGGCTACACCTTC. Protein sequence: CASSSTYRDSGYTF. V gene TRBV6-1 combines with J gene TRBJ1-2, with D perhaps matching TRBD1 (6 bases). Germline V gene data show CDR1 as MNHNS and CDR2 as SASEGT. Between the trimmed V and J ends, which lost 6 bases and 8 bases, there was a span of 19 bases. The CDR3 contains 14 residues.